This TCR beta chain was sequenced for a study of read filtering for tumor transcriptome and immune sequencing. Across the whole study: Patients were some 16 male and around 13 female, mean age 65.9 years, range about 40 to 85. RNA-seq yielded only about 75 to 1273 TCR reads, IR-seq about 4 to 11 million.

Overall study results and limits: Correlation between methods rose after single-read clonotypes were removed.

In this sample, this clonotype turned up many times. What it recognizes is unknown. Losses at the gene ends were 3 bases for V and 1 base for J; bases not matched to a gene: 10. CDR1 is SNHLY, CDR2 FYNNEI, per germline. The CDR3 extends over 20 amino acids. The library was built from about 0.4 ug RNA with molecular barcoded adaptors for alpha/delta and beta/gamma chains. TCRdb reanalysed the reads using MiXCR and keeps one entry per CDR3 protein. The sample records about 35,000 distinct CDR3 sequences, around an eighth being singletons. The receptor was derived from a donor over 35 with multiple myeloma. The chain couples TRBV2 to TRBJ2-2; 14 bases are shared with TRBD2. Sample: a population of CD138-negative cells sorted from bone marrow. CDR3 nucleotide sequence: TGTGCCAGCAGTGACCTTATCTGGGGACTAGCGGGGGAGAACACCGGGGAGCTGTTTTTT. Protein sequence: CASSDLIWGLAGENTGELFF.